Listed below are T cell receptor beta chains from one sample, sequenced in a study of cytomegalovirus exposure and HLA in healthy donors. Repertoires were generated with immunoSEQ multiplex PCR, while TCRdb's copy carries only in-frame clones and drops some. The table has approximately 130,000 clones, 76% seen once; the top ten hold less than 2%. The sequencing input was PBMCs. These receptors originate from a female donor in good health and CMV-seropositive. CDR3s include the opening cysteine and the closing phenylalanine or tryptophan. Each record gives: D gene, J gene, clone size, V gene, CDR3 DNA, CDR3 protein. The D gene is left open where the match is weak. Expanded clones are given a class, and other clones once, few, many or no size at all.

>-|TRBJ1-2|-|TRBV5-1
TGCGCCAGCAGCTTGGGGACTCGCAAAATCGCCCATGGCTACACCTTC
CASSLGTRKIAHGYTF
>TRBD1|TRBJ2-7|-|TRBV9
TGTGCCAGCAGCTCTGCCCCTCGGACAGGGGCGTCCGAGCAGTACTTC
CASSSAPRTGASEQYF
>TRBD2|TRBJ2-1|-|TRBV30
TGTGCCTGGAGTGTCCTAGCGGGGGGGTACAATGAGCAGTTCTTC
CAWSVLAGGYNEQFF
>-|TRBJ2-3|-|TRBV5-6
TGTGCCAGCAGCTTGCAGACACGGGATACGCAGTATTTT
CASSLQTRDTQYF
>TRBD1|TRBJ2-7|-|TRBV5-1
TGCGCCAGCAGCTTGGCCGGGACAGGGGGATACGAGCAGTACTTC
CASSLAGTGGYEQYF
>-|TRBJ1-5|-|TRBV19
TGTGCCAGTAGTATCAAAATTAGCAATCAGCCCCAGCATTTT
CASSIKISNQPQHF
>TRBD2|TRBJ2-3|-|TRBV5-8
TGTGCCAGCAGCTTGAGGAGCGGGGTATTCACAGATACGCAGTATTTT
CASSLRSGVFTDTQYF
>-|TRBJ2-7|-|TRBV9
TGTGCCAGCAGCGTAGGATCCAGGGGAGCGTCCTACGAGCAGTACTTC
CASSVGSRGASYEQYF
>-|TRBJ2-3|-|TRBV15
TGTGCCACCAGCAGAGACCAGGCGGATACGCAGTATTTT
CATSRDQADTQYF
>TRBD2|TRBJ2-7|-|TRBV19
TGTGCCAGTAGTATATCCGGGACTAGCGGGCCCTACGAGCAGTACTTC
CASSISGTSGPYEQYF
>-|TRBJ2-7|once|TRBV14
TGTGCCAGCAGCCAAGACAGCGGCCGGACCTACGAGCAGTACTTC
CASSQDSGRTYEQYF
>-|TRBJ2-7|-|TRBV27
TGTGCCAGCAGTTTACGAGCAGGGACAAGTGTCGAGCAGTACTTC
CASSLRAGTSVEQYF
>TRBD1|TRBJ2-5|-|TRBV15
TGTGCCACCAGCAGAGTATCAGGGGGCCGAGAGACCCAGTACTTC
CATSRVSGGRETQYF
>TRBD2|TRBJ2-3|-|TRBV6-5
TGTGCCAGCACCCAGACTAGCGGGGGCACAGATACGCAGTATTTT
CASTQTSGGTDTQYF
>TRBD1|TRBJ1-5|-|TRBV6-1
TGTGCCAGCAGTGAAAAGGGGGCGTGGGCCCAGCATTTT
CASSEKGAWAQHF
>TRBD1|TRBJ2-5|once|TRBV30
TGTGCCTGGAGACCCGCGGGCAGGGGGCGGGAGACCCAGTACTTC
CAWRPAGRGRETQYF
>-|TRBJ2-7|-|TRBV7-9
TGTGCCAGCAGCTTTGGGGAGGTTCACTCCTACGAGCAGTACTTC
CASSFGEVHSYEQYF
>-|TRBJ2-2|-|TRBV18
TGTGCCAGCTCACCCGGAGTCGTCACCGGGGAGCTGTTTTTT
CASSPGVVTGELFF
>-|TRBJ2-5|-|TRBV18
TGTGCCAGCTCACAAGGCTGGGCGTCACAAGAGACCCAGTACTTC
CASSQGWASQETQYF
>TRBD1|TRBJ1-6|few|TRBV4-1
TGCGCCAGCAGCCAGCCGGGACAGGGCAGGGGGAATTCACCCCTCCACTTT
CASSQPGQGRGNSPLHF
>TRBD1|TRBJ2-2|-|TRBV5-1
TGCGCCAGCAGCTCTCGGACAGGGGCAGGCGGGGAGCTGTTTTTT
CASSSRTGAGGELFF
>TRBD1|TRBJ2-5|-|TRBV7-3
TGTGCCAGCAGCACTTACAGGGGCTCGGGAGAGACCCAGTACTTC
CASSTYRGSGETQYF
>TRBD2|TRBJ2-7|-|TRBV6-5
TGTGCCGGCAGTTACACCTCTAGCGGGAGGGCCCACGAGCAGTACTTC
CAGSYTSSGRAHEQYF
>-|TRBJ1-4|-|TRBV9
TGTGCCAGCAGCGTAGGTCCGGGAGGCGAAAAACTGTTTTTT
CASSVGPGGEKLFF
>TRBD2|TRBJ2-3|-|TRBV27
TGTGCCAGCACCAAGCTAGCGGGGGACACAGATACGCAGTATTTT
CASTKLAGDTDTQYF
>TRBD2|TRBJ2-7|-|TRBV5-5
TGTGCCAGCAGCCAGACTAGCGGGCTCTACGAGCAGTACTTC
CASSQTSGLYEQYF
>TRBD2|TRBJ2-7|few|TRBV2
TGTGCCAGCAGTTTGGGACTAGCGGGAGCCGAGCAGTACTTC
CASSLGLAGAEQYF
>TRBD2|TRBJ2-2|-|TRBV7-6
TGTGCCAGCAGCACAAAACTAGCGGCGAACACCGGGGAGCTGTTTTTT
CASSTKLAANTGELFF
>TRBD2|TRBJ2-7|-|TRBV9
TGTGCCAGCAGCGTAGTCCTAGCGGGAGGCGAGCAGTACTTC
CASSVVLAGGEQYF
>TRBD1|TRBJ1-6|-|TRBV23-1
TGCGCCAGCAGTCAACCAGGTCAGGGGGCGCGTTCACCCCTCCACTTT
CASSQPGQGARSPLHF
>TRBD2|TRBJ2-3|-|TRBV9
TGTGCCAGCACCTTCGGGGGGGCTCACCCAGATACGCAGTATTTT
CASTFGGAHPDTQYF
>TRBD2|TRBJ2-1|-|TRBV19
TGTGCCAGTAGTACCGTGGGAGGGAATGAGCAGTTCTTC
CASSTVGGNEQFF
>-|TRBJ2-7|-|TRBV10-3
TGTGCCATCAGTCGTGGACAGCTTAATTCCTACGAGCAGTACTTC
CAISRGQLNSYEQYF
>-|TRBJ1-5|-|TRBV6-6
TGTGCCAGCTGGGCTGGGGGCAGGCAGCCCCAGCATTTT
CASWAGGRQPQHF
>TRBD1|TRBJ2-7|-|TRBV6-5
TGTGCCAGCAGTTACACCGGGACAGGGACCTACGAGCAGTACTTC
CASSYTGTGTYEQYF
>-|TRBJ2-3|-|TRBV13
TGTGCCAGCATGTACCGGGGCACAGATACGCAGTATTTT
CASMYRGTDTQYF
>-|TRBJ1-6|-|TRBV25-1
TGTGCCAGCAGGGACACCTCCGCTCCCCTCCACTTT
CASRDTSAPLHF
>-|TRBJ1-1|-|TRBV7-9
TGTTCCAGCAGCTTAGGAGCAGGTATTGCGGGGGTCACTGAAGCTTTCTTT
CSSSLGAGIAGVTEAFF
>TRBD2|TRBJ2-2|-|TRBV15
TGTGCCACCAGCAGAGATTGGGCTAGCGGGGGGGCCGTCTTCAGGCCCGGGGAGCTGTTTTTT
CATSRDWASGGAVFRPGELFF
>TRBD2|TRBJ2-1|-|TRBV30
TGTGCCTGGAGCGGGGGGGCCGGGACCTACAATGAGCAGTTCTTC
CAWSGGAGTYNEQFF
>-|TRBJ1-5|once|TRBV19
TGTGCCAGTCGAAGACAGACCCAACAGCCCCAGCATTTT
CASRRQTQQPQHF
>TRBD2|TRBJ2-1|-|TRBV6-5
TGTGCCAGCAGTCCAGGGAGGGGCGGTGAGCAGTTCTTC
CASSPGRGGEQFF
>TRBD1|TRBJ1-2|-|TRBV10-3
TGTGCCATCAGTGAGTCGAATCAGGGGGGCGGCTACACCTTC
CAISESNQGGGYTF
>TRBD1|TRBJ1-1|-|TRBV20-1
TGCAGTGCTAACGGACAGGTTGGGGCTTTCTTT
CSANGQVGAFF
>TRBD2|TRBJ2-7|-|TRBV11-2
TGTGCCAGCAGCTTAGGTGTGTCGCTAGCGGGAGTAGTGCAGTACTTC
CASSLGVSLAGVVQYF
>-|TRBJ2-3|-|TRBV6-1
TGTGCCACCCTTACACGGGGGGCGACCACAGATACGCAGTATTTT
CATLTRGATTDTQYF
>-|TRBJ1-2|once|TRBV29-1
TGCAGCGTTGGAGGCGGCCAGGGTAGCAAGTCTAACTATGGCTACACCTTC
CSVGGGQGSKSNYGYTF
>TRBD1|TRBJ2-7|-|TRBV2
TGTGCCAGCACCTGGGACAGGGGTTCTGTTTACTACGAGCAGTACTTC
CASTWDRGSVYYEQYF
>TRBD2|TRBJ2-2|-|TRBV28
TGTGCCAGCAGTGGGACTAGCAACGCCGGGGAGCTGTTTTTT
CASSGTSNAGELFF
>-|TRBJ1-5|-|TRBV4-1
TGCGCCAGCAGCCCCCTCTACGAGGATAGCAATCAGCCCCAGCATTTT
CASSPLYEDSNQPQHF
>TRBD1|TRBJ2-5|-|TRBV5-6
TGTGCCAGCAGCCCTAGTGACAGGGGGCTTAGGGAGACCCAGTACTTC
CASSPSDRGLRETQYF
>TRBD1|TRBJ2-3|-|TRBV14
TGTGCCAGCAGCACTCAGACAGGGGGCGGAGATACGCAGTATTTT
CASSTQTGGGDTQYF
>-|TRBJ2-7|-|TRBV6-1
TGTGCCAGCAGTGAAGCGTGGGTTTCGGGGTTTTCCGAGCAGTACTTC
CASSEAWVSGFSEQYF
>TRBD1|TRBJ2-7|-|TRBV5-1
TGCGCCAGCAGCTTGGGACAGGGGTCCTACGAGCAGTACTTC
CASSLGQGSYEQYF
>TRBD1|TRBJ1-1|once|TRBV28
TGTGCCAGCAGTCGAGGGGGCGCGGGGAACACTGAAGCTTTCTTT
CASSRGGAGNTEAFF
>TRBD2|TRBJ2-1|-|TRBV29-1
TGCAGCGTTGGGGGGGGAAATGAGCAGTTCTTC
CSVGGGNEQFF
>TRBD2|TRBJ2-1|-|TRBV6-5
TGTGCCAGCAGTTATTCTGCAACGGGGGGGCGGAATGAGCAGTTCTTC
CASSYSATGGRNEQFF